This T cell receptor beta chain comes out of a study of graft-versus-host responses after intestinal transplantation. In the study overall: Grafts were multivisceral, liver-intestinal, or isolated intestinal. The recipients all started with anti-thymocyte globulin induction and then took tacrolimus and steroids for roughly 3 years. Notes on the study in general: Patients with graft-donor T cell macrochimerism had high graft-versus-host to host-versus-graft clonal ratios in allografts. Investigators detected GvH clones in recipient marrow, with some emerging earlier in ileum or blood.

Sequencing was performed with immunoSEQ multiplex PCR; in TCRdb, only in-frame clones are kept and a portion is missing. The sample consists of roughly 97,000 clones, roughly nine tenths of them appearing once. The length of the CDR3 is 13 residues. Looked up from germline, CDR1 is LNHNV and CDR2 is YYDKDF (reference sequence). Trimming took 1 base from V and 10 from J, leaving 8 bases between them. A word on this clone: Its antigen is unknown.

The V call is TRBV15, the J call TRBJ1-6; D call uncertain. The TCR was taken from a human donor who was the organ donor for an intestinal transplant. The material sequenced was unstimulated CD4+ T cells sorted from spleen or lymph node cells, taken before transplant. The CDR3 DNA reads TGTGCCACCAGCAGAGGACCGGGGTCACCCCTCCACTTT. This codes for CATSRGPGSPLHF.